This T cell receptor beta chain derives from a study of T cell responses to AZD1222 COVID-19 vaccine. CDR1 and CDR2 (germline): SNHLY, FYNNEI. V was clipped by 8 bases and J by 6 bases, with 19 bases between them. The CDR3 sequence is 14 residues long. Repertoires were generated with immunoSEQ multiplex PCR, while TCRdb's copy carries only in-frame clones and drops some. The sample has a few hundred thousand clones, over 85% seen once; the top ten hold 0.5% to 0.65%. The clonotype originates from an adult in good health. The sample consisted of peripheral blood, taken on day 0 of AZD1222 vaccination. The rearrangement joins TRBV2 to TRBJ1-2; a weak D match, TRBD1 (5 bases). For the CDR3, the DNA is TGTGCCAGCCGGGGCATCAGGGATAGGGATGGCTACACCTTC. Translation: CASRGIRDRDGYTF.